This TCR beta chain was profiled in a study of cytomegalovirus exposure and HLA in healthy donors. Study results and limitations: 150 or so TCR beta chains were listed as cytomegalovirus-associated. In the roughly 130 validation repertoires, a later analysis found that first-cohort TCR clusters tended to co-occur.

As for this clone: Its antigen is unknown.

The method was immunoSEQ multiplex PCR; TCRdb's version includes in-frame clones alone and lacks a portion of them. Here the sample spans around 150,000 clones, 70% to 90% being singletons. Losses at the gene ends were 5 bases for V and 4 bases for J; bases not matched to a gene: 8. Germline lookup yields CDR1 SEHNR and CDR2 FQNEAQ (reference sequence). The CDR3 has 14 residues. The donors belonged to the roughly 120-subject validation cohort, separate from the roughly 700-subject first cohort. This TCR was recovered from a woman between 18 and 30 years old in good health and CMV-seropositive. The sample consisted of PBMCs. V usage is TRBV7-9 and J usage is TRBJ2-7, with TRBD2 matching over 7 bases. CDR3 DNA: TGTGCCAGCAGCGACTCTAGCGGAATTTACGAGCAGTACTTC. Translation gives CASSDSSGIYEQYF.